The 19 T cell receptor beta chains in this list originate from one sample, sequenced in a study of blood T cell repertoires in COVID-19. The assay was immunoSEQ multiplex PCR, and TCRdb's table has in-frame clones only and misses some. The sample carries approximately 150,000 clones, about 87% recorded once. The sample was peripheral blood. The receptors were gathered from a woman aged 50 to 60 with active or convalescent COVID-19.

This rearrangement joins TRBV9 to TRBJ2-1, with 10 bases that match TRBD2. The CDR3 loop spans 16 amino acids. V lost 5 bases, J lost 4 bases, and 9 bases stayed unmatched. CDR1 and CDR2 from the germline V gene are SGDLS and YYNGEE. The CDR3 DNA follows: TGTGCCAGCAGTCCCTTCCTAGCGGGAGAATACAATGAGCAGTTCTTC. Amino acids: CASSPFLAGEYNEQFF.

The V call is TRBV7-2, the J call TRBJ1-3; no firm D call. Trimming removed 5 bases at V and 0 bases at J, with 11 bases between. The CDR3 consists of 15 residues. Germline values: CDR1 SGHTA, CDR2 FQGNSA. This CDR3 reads CASSPQVYSGNTIYF. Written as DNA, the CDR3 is TGTGCCAGCAGCCCCCAGGTTTACTCTGGAAACACCATATATTTT.

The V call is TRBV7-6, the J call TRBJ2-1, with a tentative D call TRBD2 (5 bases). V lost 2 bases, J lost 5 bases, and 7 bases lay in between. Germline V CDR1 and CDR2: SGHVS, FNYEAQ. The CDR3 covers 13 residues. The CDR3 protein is CASSLRRDNEQFF. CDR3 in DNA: TGTGCCAGCAGCTTAAGGCGGGACAATGAGCAGTTCTTC.

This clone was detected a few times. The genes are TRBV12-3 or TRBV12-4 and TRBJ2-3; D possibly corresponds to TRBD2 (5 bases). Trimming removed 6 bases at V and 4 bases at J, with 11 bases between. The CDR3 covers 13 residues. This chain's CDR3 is CASRQTTPDTQYF. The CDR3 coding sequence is TGTGCCAGCAGACAGACTACCCCAGATACGCAGTATTTT.

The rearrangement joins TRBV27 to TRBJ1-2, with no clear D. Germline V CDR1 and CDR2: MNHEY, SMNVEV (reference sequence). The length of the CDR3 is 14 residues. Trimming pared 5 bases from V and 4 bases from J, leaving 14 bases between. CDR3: CASSPEGRFYGYTF. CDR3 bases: TGTGCCAGCAGTCCCGAAGGGAGATTCTATGGCTACACCTTC.

The CDR3 region has the DNA TGTGCCAGCAGCTTAGTAGGGGCTGGGACTGAAGCTTTCTTT. Translating gives CASSLVGAGTEAFF. The chain is built from TRBV7-9 and TRBJ1-1; maybe TRBD1 (5 bases). The length of the CDR3 is 14 residues. Germline V gene data show CDR1 as SEHNR and CDR2 as FQNEAQ (reference sequence). V was clipped by 1 base and J by 5 bases, with 11 bases between them.

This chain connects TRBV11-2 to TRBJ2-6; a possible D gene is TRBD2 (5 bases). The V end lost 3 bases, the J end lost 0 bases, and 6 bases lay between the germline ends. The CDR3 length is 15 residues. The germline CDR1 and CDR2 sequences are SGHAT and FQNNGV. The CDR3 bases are TGTGCCAGCAGCTTTAGCGACTCTGGGGCCAACGTCCTGACTTTC. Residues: CASSFSDSGANVLTF.

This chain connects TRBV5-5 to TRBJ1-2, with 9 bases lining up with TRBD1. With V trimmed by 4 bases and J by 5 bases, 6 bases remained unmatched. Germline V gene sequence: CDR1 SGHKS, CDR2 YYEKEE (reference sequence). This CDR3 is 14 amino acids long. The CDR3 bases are TGTGCCAGCAGCCCTCAGACAGGGGGGTATGGCTACACCTTC. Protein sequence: CASSPQTGGYGYTF.

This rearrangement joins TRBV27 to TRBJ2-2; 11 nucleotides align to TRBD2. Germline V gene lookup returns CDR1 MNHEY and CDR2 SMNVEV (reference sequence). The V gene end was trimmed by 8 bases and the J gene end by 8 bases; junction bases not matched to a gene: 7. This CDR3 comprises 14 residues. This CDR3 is CASALSGGAGELFF. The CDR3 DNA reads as TGTGCCAGCGCGCTTAGCGGGGGGGCGGGGGAGCTGTTTTTT.

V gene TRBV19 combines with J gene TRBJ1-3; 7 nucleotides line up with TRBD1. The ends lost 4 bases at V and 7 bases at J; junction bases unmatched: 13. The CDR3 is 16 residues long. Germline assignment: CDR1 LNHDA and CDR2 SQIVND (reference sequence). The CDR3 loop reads CASSNYRGATMNTIYF. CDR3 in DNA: TGTGCCAGTAGTAACTACAGGGGTGCAACAATGAACACCATATATTTT.

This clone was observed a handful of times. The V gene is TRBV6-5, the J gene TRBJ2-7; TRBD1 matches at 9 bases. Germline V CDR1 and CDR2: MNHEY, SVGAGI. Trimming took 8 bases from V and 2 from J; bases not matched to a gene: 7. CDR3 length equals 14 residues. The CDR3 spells CASQVTGGPYEQYF. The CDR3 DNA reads TGTGCCAGCCAGGTTACAGGGGGCCCCTACGAGCAGTACTTC.

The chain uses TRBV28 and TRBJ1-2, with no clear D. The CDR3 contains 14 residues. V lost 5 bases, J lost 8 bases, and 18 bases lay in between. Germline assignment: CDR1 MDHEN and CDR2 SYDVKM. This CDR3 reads CASSLGRPTTGYTF. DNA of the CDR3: TGTGCCAGCAGTCTCGGGAGGCCGACGACGGGCTACACCTTC.

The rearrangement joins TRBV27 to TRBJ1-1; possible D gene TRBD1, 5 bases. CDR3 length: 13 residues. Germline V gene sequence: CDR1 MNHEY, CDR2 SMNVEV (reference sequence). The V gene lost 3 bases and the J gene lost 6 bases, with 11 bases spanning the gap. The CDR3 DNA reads TGTGCCAGCAGTTTGGGGCGAGTTTCTGAAGCTTTCTTT. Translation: CASSLGRVSEAFF.

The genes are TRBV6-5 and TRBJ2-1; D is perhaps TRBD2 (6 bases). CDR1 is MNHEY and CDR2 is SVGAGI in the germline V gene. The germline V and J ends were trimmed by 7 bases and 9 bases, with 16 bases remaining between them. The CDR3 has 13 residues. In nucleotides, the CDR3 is TGTGCCAGCACGGGGAGGATTGTCGGTGAGCAGTTCTTC. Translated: CASTGRIVGEQFF.

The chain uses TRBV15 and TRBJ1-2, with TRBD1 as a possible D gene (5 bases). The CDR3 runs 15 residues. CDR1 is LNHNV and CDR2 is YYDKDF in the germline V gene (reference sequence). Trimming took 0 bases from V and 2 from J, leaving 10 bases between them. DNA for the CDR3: TGTGCCACCAGCAGAGAATCCGACAGCAACTATGGCTACACCTTC. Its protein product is CATSRESDSNYGYTF.

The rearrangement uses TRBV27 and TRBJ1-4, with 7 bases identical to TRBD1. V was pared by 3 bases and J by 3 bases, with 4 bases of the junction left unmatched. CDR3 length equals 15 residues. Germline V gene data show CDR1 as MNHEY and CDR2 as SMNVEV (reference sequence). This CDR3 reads CASSLTGRPNEKLFF. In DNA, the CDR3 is TGTGCCAGCAGTTTGACAGGGCGACCTAATGAAAAACTGTTTTTT.

CDR3 loop: CASSIGAREKLFF. For the CDR3, the DNA is TGTGCCAGTAGTATAGGTGCCCGGGAAAAACTGTTTTTT. The rearrangement links TRBV19 to TRBJ1-4; D is ambiguous. V lost 1 base and J 8 bases, leaving 8 bases between the germline ends. The germline V gene encodes CDR1 LNHDA and CDR2 SQIVND (reference sequence). This CDR3 region has 13 residues.

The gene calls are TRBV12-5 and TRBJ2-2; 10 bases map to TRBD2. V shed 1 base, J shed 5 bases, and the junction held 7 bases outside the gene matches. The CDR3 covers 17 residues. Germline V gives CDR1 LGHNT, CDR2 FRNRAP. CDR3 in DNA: TGTGCTAGTGGTTTGGGTAGCGGGGGGCAAAGGACCGGGGAGCTGTTTTTT. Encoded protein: CASGLGSGGQRTGELFF. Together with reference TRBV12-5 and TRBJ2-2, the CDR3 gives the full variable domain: DARVTQTPRHKVTEMGQEVTMRCQPILGHNTVFWYRQTMMQGLELLAYFRNRAPLDDSGMPKDRFSAEMPDATLATLKIQPSEPRDSAVYFCASGLGSGGQRTGELFFGEGSRLTVL.

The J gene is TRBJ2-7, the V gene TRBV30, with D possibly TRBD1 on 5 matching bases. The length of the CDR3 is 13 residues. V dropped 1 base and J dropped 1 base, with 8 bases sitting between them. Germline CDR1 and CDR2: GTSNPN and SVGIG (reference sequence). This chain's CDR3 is CAWSDRNSYEQYF. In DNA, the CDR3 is TGTGCCTGGAGTGACAGGAATTCCTACGAGCAGTACTTC.